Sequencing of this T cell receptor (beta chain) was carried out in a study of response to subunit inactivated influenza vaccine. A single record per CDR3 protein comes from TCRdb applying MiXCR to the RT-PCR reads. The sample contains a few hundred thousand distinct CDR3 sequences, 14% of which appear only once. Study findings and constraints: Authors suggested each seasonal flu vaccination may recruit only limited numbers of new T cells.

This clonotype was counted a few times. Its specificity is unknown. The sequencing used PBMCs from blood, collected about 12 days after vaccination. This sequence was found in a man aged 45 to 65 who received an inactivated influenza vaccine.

CDR3 nucleotide sequence: TGTGCCAGCAGCGCCCCCATGGAGAACATTCAGTACTTC. Its protein product is CASSAPMENIQYF. The chain has TRBV7-2 and TRBJ2-4; D unresolved. The germline CDR1 and CDR2 sequences are SGHTA and FQGNSA. V lost 5 bases to trimming and J lost 7 bases, with 12 bases between them. The CDR3 sequence is 13 residues long.